This T cell receptor beta chain was identified in a study of blood T cell repertoires in COVID-19. Study summary: Samples taken during acute and convalescent COVID-19 were collected in the United States, Italy and Spain.

As handled by the study authors: Nucleated cell number was recorded as an estimate derived from reference gene primer amplification. Method: immunoSEQ multiplex PCR; TCRdb's copy keeps in-frame clones and lacks some. V and J calls and clone size follow that table, whereas D and trimming were derived from the DNA. The profile shows around 98,000 clones, approximately 84% of them singletons. This clone has just a few counts. The CDR3 is 16 amino acids. CDR1 LNHDA and CDR2 SQIVND come from the germline V gene (reference sequence). V gave up 3 bases and J gave up 5 bases; unmatched junction bases: 10. Sequenced sample: peripheral blood. J is TRBJ1-5 and V is TRBV19; TRBD1 aligns across 7 bases. The clonotype comes from a woman in her sixties with acute or convalescent COVID-19. CDR3 loop: CASSIHGGQADQPQHF. CDR3 in DNA: TGTGCCAGTAGTATCCATGGTGGACAGGCGGATCAGCCCCAGCATTTT.